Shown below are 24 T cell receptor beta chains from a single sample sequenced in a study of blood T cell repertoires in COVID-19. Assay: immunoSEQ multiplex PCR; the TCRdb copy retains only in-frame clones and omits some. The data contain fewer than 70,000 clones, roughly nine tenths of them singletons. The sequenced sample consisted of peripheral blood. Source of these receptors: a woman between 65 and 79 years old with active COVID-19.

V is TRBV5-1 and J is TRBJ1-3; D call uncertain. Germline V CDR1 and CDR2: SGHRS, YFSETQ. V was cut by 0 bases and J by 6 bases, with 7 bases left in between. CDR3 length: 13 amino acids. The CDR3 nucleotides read TGCGCCAGCAGCTTGGGTTCAGAAAACACCATATATTTT. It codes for CASSLGSENTIYF.

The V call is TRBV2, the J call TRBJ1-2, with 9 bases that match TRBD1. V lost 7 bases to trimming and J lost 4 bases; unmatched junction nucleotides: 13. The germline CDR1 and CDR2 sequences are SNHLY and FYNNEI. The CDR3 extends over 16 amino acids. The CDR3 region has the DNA TGTGCCAGCACCCCGCTGGACAGGGGCCGCCGCTATGGCTACACCTTC. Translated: CASTPLDRGRRYGYTF.

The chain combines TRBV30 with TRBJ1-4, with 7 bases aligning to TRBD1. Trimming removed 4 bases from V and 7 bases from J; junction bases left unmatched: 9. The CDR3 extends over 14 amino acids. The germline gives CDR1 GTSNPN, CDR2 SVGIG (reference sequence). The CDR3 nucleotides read TGTGCCTGGACCAGCAAAGGGGGCGGTGAAAAACTGTTTTTT. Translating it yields CAWTSKGGGEKLFF.

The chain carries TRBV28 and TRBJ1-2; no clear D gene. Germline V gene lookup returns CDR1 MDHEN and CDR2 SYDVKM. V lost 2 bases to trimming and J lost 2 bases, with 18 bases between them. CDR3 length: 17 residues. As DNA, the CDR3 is TGTGCCAGCAGTTTAAGTGGCTATGGAGCTCTCAACTATGGCTACACCTTC. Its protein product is CASSLSGYGALNYGYTF.

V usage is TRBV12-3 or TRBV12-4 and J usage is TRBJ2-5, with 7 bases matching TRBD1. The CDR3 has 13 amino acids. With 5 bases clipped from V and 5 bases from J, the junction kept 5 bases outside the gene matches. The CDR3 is CASSNDREETQYF. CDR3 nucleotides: TGTGCCAGCAGTAATGACAGGGAGGAGACCCAGTACTTC.

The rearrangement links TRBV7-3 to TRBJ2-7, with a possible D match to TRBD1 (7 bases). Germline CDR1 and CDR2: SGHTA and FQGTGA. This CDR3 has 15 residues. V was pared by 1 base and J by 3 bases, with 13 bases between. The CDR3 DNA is TGTGCCAGCAGCTTAATGGCAGGGGGGCACTACGAGCAGTACTTC. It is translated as CASSLMAGGHYEQYF.

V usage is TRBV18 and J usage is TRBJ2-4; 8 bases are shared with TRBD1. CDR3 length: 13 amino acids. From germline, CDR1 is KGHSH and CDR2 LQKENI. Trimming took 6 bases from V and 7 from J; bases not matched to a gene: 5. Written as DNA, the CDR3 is TGTGCCAGCTCCACGGACAGGGAGAACATTCAGTACTTC. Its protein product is CASSTDRENIQYF.

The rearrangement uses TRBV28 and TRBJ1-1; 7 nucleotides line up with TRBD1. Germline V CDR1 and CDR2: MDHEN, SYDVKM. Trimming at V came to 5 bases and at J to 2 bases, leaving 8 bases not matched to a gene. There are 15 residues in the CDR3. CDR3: CASSPTTGYNTEAFF. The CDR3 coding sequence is TGTGCCAGCAGTCCCACGACAGGGTATAACACTGAAGCTTTCTTT.

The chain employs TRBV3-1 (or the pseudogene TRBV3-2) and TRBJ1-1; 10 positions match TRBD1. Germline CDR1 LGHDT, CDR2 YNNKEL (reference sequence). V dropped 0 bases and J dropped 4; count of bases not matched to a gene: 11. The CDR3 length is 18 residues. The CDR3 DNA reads TGTGCCAGCAGCCAAGATCGACAGGGGGCCCACCCTGGCACTGAAGCTTTCTTT. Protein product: CASSQDRQGAHPGTEAFF.

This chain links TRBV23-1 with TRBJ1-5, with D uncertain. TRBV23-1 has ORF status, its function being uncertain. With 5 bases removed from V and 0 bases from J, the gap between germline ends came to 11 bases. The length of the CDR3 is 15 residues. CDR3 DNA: TGCGCCAGCAGTATATCAGATTATAGCAATCAGCCCCAGCATTTT. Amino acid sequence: CASSISDYSNQPQHF.

The CDR3 DNA sequence: TGTGCCAGCAGCTATGGACTAGGCGGCTACAATGAGCAGTTCTTC. It specifies CASSYGLGGYNEQFF. The chain uses TRBV7-6 and TRBJ2-1; 7 bases line up with TRBD2. Germline CDR1 is SGHVS and CDR2 is FNYEAQ. V dropped 4 bases and J dropped 3; count of bases not matched to a gene: 6. The CDR3 is 15 residues long.

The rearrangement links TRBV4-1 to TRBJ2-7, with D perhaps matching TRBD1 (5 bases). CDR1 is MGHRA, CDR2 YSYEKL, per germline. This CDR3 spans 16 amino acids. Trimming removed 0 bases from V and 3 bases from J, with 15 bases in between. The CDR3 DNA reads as TGCGCCAGCAGCCAAGAGGTCGACAGTGTGGGCTACGAGCAGTACTTC. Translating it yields CASSQEVDSVGYEQYF.

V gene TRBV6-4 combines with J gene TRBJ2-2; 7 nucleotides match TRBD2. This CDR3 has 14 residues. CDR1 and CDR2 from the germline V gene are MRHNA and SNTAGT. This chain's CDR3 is CAGKVAGYTGELFF. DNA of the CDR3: TGTGCTGGGAAGGTAGCGGGCTACACCGGGGAGCTGTTTTTT.

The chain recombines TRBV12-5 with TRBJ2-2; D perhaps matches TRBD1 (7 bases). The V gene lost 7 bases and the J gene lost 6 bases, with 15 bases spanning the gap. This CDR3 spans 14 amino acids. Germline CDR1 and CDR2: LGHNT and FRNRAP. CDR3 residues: CASAPRGDAGELFF. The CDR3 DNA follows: TGTGCTAGTGCCCCCAGGGGGGACGCCGGGGAGCTGTTTTTT.

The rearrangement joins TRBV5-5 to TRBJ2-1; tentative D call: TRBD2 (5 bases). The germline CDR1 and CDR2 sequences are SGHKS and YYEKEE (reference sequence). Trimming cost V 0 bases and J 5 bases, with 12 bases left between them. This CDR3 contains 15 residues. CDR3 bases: TGTGCCAGCAGCTTGGAGTTGTTAGCGAACAATGAGCAGTTCTTC. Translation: CASSLELLANNEQFF.

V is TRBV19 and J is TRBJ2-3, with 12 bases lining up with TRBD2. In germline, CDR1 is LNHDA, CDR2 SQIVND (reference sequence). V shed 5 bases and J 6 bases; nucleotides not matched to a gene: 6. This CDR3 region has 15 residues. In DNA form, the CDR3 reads TGTGCCAGTAGTGTCCTAGCGGGGGGGAAGGATACGCAGTATTTT. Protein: CASSVLAGGKDTQYF. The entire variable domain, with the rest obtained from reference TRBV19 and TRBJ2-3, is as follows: DGGITQSPKYLFRKEGQNVTLSCEQNLNHDAMYWYRQDPGQGLRLIYYSQIVNDFQKGDIAEGYSVSREKKESFPLTVTSAQKNPTAFYLCASSVLAGGKDTQYFGPGTRLTVL.

CDR3 sequence: CATYRGGTDTQYF. DNA for the CDR3: TGTGCCACCTACAGGGGGGGCACAGATACGCAGTATTTT. The genes are TRBV2 and TRBJ2-3, with TRBD1 matching over 8 bases. The CDR3 sequence is 13 residues long. Germline V gene data show CDR1 as SNHLY and CDR2 as FYNNEI. Trimming cost V 10 bases and J 1 base; bases outside gene matches: 4.

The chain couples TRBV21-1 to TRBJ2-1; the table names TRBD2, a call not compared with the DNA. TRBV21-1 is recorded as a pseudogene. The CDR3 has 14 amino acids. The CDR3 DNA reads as TGTGCCAGCAGTAAGCGGTTACATGGGAATGAGCAGTTCTTC. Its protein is CASSKRLHGNEQFF.

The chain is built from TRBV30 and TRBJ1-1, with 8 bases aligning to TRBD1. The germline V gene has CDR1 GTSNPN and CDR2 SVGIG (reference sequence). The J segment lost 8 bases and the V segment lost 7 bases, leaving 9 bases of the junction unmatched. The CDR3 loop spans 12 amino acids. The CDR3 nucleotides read TGTGCCTTACTGACAGGGGACGCCGAAGCTTTCTTT. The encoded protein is CALLTGDAEAFF.

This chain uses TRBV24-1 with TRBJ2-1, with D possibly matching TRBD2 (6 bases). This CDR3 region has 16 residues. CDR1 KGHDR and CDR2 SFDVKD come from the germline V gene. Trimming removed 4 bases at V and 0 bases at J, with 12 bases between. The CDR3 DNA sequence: TGTGCCACCAGTGACCCGACCGGGAGCTCCTACAATGAGCAGTTCTTC. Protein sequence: CATSDPTGSSYNEQFF.

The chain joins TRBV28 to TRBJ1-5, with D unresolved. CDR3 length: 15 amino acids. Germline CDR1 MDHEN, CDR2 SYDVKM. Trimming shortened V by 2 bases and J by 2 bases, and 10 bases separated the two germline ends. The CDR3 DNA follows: TGTGCCAGCAGTTTACACGGGGAGGGCAATCAGCCCCAGCATTTT. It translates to CASSLHGEGNQPQHF.

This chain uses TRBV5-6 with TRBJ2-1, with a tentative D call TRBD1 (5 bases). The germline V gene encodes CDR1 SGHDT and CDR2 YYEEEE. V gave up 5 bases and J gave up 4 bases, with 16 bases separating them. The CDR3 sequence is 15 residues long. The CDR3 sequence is CASRWVRVGYNEQFF. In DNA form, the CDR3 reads TGTGCCAGCAGATGGGTCAGGGTTGGTTACAATGAGCAGTTCTTC.

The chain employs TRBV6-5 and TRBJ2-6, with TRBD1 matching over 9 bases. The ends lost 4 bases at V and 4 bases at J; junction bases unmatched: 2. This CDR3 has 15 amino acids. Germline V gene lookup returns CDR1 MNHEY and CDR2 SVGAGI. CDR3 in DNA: TGTGCCAGCAGTTCACAGGGGGCCGGGGCCAACGTCCTGACTTTC. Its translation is CASSSQGAGANVLTF.

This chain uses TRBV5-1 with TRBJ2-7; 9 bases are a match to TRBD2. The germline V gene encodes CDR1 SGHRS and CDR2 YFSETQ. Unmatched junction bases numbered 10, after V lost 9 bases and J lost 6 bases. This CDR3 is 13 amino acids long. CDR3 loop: CATAIAGEGEQYF. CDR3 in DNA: TGCGCCACTGCGATAGCGGGAGAAGGCGAGCAGTACTTC.